This T cell receptor beta chain was identified in a study of T cells in localized non-small cell lung cancer. Assay used: immunoSEQ multiplex PCR; TCRdb lists only in-frame clones, some missing. Here the sample spans approximately 30,000 clones, around 87% being singletons. This CDR3 spans 13 amino acids. Between the trimmed V and J ends, which lost 7 bases and 5 bases, there was a span of 11 bases. The germline CDR1 and CDR2 sequences are SGHTA and FQGNSA. This clonotype was obtained from a man aged 40 to 70 with stage III lung adenocarcinoma. The chain couples TRBV7-2 to TRBJ2-2; D is ambiguous. Sequencing was performed on peripheral blood mononuclear cells, taken before any cancer treatment. The CDR3 sequence: CASTLSPTGELFF. In nucleotides, the CDR3 is TGTGCCAGCACCCTCAGTCCAACCGGGGAGCTGTTTTTT.